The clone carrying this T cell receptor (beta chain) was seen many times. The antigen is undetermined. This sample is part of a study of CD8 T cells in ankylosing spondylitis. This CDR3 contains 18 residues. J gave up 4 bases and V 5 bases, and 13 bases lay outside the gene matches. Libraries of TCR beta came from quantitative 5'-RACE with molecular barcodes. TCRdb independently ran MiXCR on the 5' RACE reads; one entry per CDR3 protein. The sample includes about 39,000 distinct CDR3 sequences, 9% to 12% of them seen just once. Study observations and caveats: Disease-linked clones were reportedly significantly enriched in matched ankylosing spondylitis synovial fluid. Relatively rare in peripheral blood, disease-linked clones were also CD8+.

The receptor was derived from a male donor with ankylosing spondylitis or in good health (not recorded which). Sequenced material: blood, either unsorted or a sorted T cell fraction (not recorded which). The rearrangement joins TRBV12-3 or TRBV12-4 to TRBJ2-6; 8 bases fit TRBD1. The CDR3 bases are TGTGCCAGCAGTCCCAGGGGGCAGGTGGTTCTCGGGGCCAACGTCCTGACTTTC. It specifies CASSPRGQVVLGANVLTF.